Detailed here is one T cell receptor beta chain. The antigen remains unidentified. The 5'RACE template-switching step produced TCR cDNA and added a universal primer site and UMIs. TCRdb re-called the 5' RACE reads with MiXCR, one entry per CDR3 protein. Altogether around 50,000 distinct CDR3 sequences are present, around 7% being singletons, with the ten largest covering 25% to 30%. There are 12 residues in the CDR3. The J segment lost 11 bases and the V segment lost 4 bases, leaving 4 bases of the junction unmatched. The data were obtained in a study of T cells after yellow fever vaccination. On the study more broadly: Preparation used SMART-Seq v4 Ultra Low Input for the low-cell-number fractions. Study-wide results and limits: Reappearance after the booster was seen for most primary-vaccination clones, at 96% CD4 and 75% to 90% CD8.

The input for sequencing was CD8+ T cells sorted from PBMCs, taken around 16 days after the first yellow fever vaccination. The origin of this receptor is a man aged 18-30 years who received the YFV17D yellow fever vaccine. This rearrangement joins TRBV12-3 or TRBV12-4 to TRBJ2-1; 8 nucleotides agree with TRBD2. The CDR3 loop reads CASSSRGGQQFF. CDR3 in DNA: TGTGCCAGCAGTTCCCGGGGGGGCCAGCAGTTCTTC.